Below are 27 T cell receptor beta chains sequenced from a single sample in a study of T cells after yellow fever vaccination. Each CDR3 protein is one row after TCRdb ran MiXCR on the 5' RACE reads. Of 180,000 or so distinct CDR3 sequences listed, approximately 11% are singletons. Sample: CD8+ T cells sorted from PBMCs, taken 15 days after the yellow fever booster vaccination. These receptors were obtained from a man aged 18 to 29 who received the YFV17D yellow fever vaccine.

This clonotype was counted only a few times. The chain links TRBV4-1 to TRBJ2-5, with 7 positions matching TRBD2. Unmatched junction bases numbered 0, after V lost 4 bases and J lost 4 bases. The CDR3 sequence is 12 residues long. Germline V CDR1 and CDR2: MGHRA, YSYEKL. DNA for the CDR3: TGCGCCAGCAGCCGGGAGGGAGAGACCCAGTACTTC. It specifies CASSREGETQYF.

This clonotype was seen a handful of times. This rearrangement joins TRBV6-2 or TRBV6-3 to TRBJ1-1; weak D call: TRBD1 (6 bases). Germline assignment: CDR1 MNHEY and CDR2 SVGEGT. Between the trimmed V and J ends, which lost 0 bases and 2 bases, there was a span of 22 bases. This CDR3 has 19 amino acids. The CDR3 is CASSYSLSSITGFNTEAFF. Here the CDR3 DNA reads TGTGCCAGCAGTTACTCCCTAAGCTCCATTACAGGGTTCAACACTGAAGCTTTCTTT.

This clonotype has just a few counts. This chain links TRBV12-3 or TRBV12-4 with TRBJ2-3, with D unresolved. V lost 4 bases and J 4 bases, leaving 9 bases between the germline ends. The CDR3 consists of 13 residues. CDR3 sequence: CASSSLGPDTQYF. The DNA of the CDR3 is TGTGCCAGCAGTTCCCTCGGGCCAGATACGCAGTATTTT.

J is TRBJ1-4 and V is TRBV15; a possible D gene is TRBD1 (5 bases). The CDR3 runs 16 residues. Looked up from germline, CDR1 is LNHNV and CDR2 is YYDKDF (reference sequence). The ends were cut back, 6 bases at V and 0 bases at J, with 14 bases in the middle. The CDR3 nucleotides read TGTGCCACCAGGTTGACAGATAGAGCAACTAATGAAAAACTGTTTTTT. It is translated as CATRLTDRATNEKLFF.

The chain has TRBV6-6 and TRBJ2-1, with 11 bases lining up with TRBD2. V shed 0 bases, J shed 0 bases, and the junction held 10 bases outside the gene matches. The CDR3 runs to 20 residues. The V gene's germline CDR1 is MNHNY and CDR2 SVGAGI (reference sequence). The CDR3 reads CASSYSIASGGPSSYNEQFF. CDR3 bases: TGTGCCAGCAGTTACTCGATAGCTAGCGGGGGGCCGAGCTCCTACAATGAGCAGTTCTTC.

This chain uses TRBV6-6 with TRBJ2-4; 7 nucleotides line up with TRBD2. CDR1 is MNHNY and CDR2 is SVGAGI in the germline V gene (reference sequence). V trimming: 0 bases; J trimming: 1 base; junction bases outside the gene matches: 9. This CDR3 contains 18 residues. The CDR3 nucleotides are TGTGCCAGCAGTTACTCGAGCGGGGCAGGGATCGCCAAAAACATTCAGTACTTC. Amino acid sequence: CASSYSSGAGIAKNIQYF.

The CDR3 protein is CASSKTGVRGEQYV. In DNA, the CDR3 is TGTGCCAGCAGCAAAACAGGGGTACGGGGCGAGCAGTACGTC. The chain carries TRBV11-1 and TRBJ2-7; 7 positions match TRBD1. The V and J ends lost 5 bases and 6 bases, in that order; junction bases with no gene match: 10. CDR1 is SGHAT and CDR2 is FQDESV in the germline V gene (reference sequence). There are 14 residues in the CDR3.

The J gene is TRBJ2-3, the V gene TRBV19; D remains unclear. V lost 3 bases and J 1 base, leaving 11 bases between the germline ends. CDR3 length: 15 residues. From germline, CDR1 is LNHDA and CDR2 SQIVND (reference sequence). In DNA form, the CDR3 reads TGTGCCAGTAGTATTTGGCAGTCAGGCACAGATACGCAGTATTTT. Its protein is CASSIWQSGTDTQYF. Full variable domain (missing parts from reference TRBV19 and TRBJ2-3): DGGITQSPKYLFRKEGQNVTLSCEQNLNHDAMYWYRQDPGQGLRLIYYSQIVNDFQKGDIAEGYSVSREKKESFPLTVTSAQKNPTAFYLCASSIWQSGTDTQYFGPGTRLTVL.

The V and J genes are TRBV4-1 and TRBJ2-2; 7 nucleotides match TRBD1. Trimming took 4 bases from V and 1 from J; bases not matched to a gene: 6. The CDR3 is 16 amino acids. Looked up from germline, CDR1 is MGHRA and CDR2 is YSYEKL. CDR3 loop: CASSPWTGQNTGELFF. DNA of the CDR3: TGCGCCAGCAGCCCCTGGACAGGCCAGAACACCGGGGAGCTGTTTTTT.

This clonotype was detected a few times. The rearrangement uses TRBV7-3 and TRBJ2-3; TRBD2 matches at 12 bases. Germline assignment: CDR1 SGHTA and CDR2 FQGTGA. The CDR3 loop spans 18 amino acids. With V trimmed by 5 bases and J by 1 base, 10 bases remained unmatched. DNA for the CDR3: TGTGCCAGCAGCCCGACCCTAGCGGGGGGGCCTGGCACAGATACGCAGTATTTT. As protein: CASSPTLAGGPGTDTQYF.

The chain recombines TRBV7-9 with TRBJ2-7; D is unresolved. Germline assignment: CDR1 SEHNR and CDR2 FQNEAQ (reference sequence). Trimming shortened V by 5 bases and J by 6 bases, and 11 bases separated the two germline ends. CDR3 length equals 12 residues. The CDR3 is CASSGYMGEQYF. Written as DNA, the CDR3 is TGTGCCAGCAGCGGATATATGGGCGAGCAGTACTTC.

This chain connects TRBV9 to TRBJ2-7, with 7 bases fitting TRBD2. Trimming took 0 bases from V and 4 from J; bases not matched to a gene: 7. The CDR3 runs to 15 residues. CDR1 and CDR2 from the germline V gene are SGDLS and YYNGEE. This CDR3 is CASSVVASGAYEQYF. CDR3 DNA: TGTGCCAGCAGCGTAGTGGCCAGCGGGGCGTACGAGCAGTACTTC.

This clonotype was detected many times. This chain uses TRBV7-9 with TRBJ1-6; 7 bases match TRBD1. Germline-derived CDR1 and CDR2 are SEHNR and FQNEAQ (reference sequence). This CDR3 is built from 15 residues. Trimming cost V 2 bases and J 7 bases; bases outside gene matches: 5. DNA for the CDR3: TGTGCCAGCAGCTTACACAGGGGCGGGAATTCACCCCTCCACTTT. Protein product: CASSLHRGGNSPLHF.

This clonotype was detected only a few times. The chain links TRBV7-9 to TRBJ2-1; D is tentatively TRBD1 or TRBD2 (5 bases each). Trimming stripped 6 bases from V and 12 bases from J, with 18 bases between. Germline CDR1 SEHNR, CDR2 FQNEAQ (reference sequence). This CDR3 region has 13 residues. CDR3 coding DNA: TGTGCCAGCAGTTGGGACGGGTTCAAGGTGCAGTTCTTC. It yields the protein CASSWDGFKVQFF.

The chain joins TRBV6-1 to TRBJ2-7; weak D call: TRBD2 (6 bases). Germline-derived CDR1 and CDR2 are MNHNS and SASEGT. The CDR3 length is 12 residues. The V end lost 5 bases, the J end lost 5 bases, and 10 bases lay between the germline ends. Here the CDR3 DNA reads TGTGCCAGCAGTACTAGCCTCAACGAGCAGTACTTC. Encoded protein: CASSTSLNEQYF.

This chain joins TRBV12-5 and TRBJ2-7, with TRBD1 identical over 8 bases. Germline V gene data show CDR1 as LGHNT and CDR2 as FRNRAP. V was pared by 0 bases and J by 5 bases, with 12 bases of the junction left unmatched. This CDR3 has 17 residues. Here the CDR3 reads CASGLVPSPQGAHEQYV. The CDR3 nucleotides read TGTGCTAGTGGTTTGGTACCATCGCCTCAGGGGGCTCACGAGCAGTACGTC.

This clonotype has only a few counts. V gene TRBV6-2 or TRBV6-3 combines with J gene TRBJ1-1, with a weak D call TRBD1 (5 bases). This CDR3 is built from 14 residues. Trimming cost V 6 bases and J 5 bases, with 16 bases left between them. Per germline, CDR1 MNHEY and CDR2 SVGEGT. CDR3: CASRDIRTRTEAFF. CDR3 bases: TGTGCCAGCAGGGACATCCGCACTAGAACTGAAGCTTTCTTT.

This clonotype was picked up a small number of times. V gene TRBV7-9 combines with J gene TRBJ1-4; maybe TRBD1 (5 bases). V was cut by 8 bases and J by 5 bases, with 9 bases left in between. The CDR3 contains 12 residues. Germline loops: CDR1 SEHNR, CDR2 FQNEAQ (reference sequence). The CDR3 region is CASGGANEKLFF. The CDR3 DNA is TGTGCCAGCGGCGGGGCCAATGAAAAACTGTTTTTT.

This clonotype came up a few times. The chain has TRBV21-1 and TRBJ2-5; the D call TRBD2 from the table was never checked on the DNA. TRBV21-1 is reported as a pseudogene. The CDR3 spans 18 residues. The CDR3 region is CASSDGRTSGRRQETQYF. The CDR3 DNA reads as TGTGCCAGCAGCGACGGACGGACTAGCGGAAGGAGGCAAGAGACCCAGTACTTC.

V gene TRBV7-8 combines with J gene TRBJ2-3; 8 nucleotides line up with TRBD2. Germline V gives CDR1 SGHVS, CDR2 FQNEAQ. The CDR3 length is 18 residues. Trimming at V came to 4 bases and at J to 1 base, leaving 13 bases not matched to a gene. CDR3 DNA sequence: TGTGCCAGCAGCTCACCCTCAGAGGAGACTAGCGGCACAGATACGCAGTATTTT. This encodes CASSSPSEETSGTDTQYF.

The V and J genes are TRBV7-9 and TRBJ1-1, with D possibly matching TRBD1 (6 bases). The ends were cut back, 4 bases at V and 0 bases at J, with 15 bases in the middle. Germline CDR1 is SEHNR and CDR2 is FQNEAQ (reference sequence). This CDR3 has 16 residues. This CDR3 is CASSSRRTAMNTEAFF. The CDR3 DNA sequence: TGTGCCAGCAGCTCAAGACGGACAGCTATGAACACTGAAGCTTTCTTT.

In this sample, this clonotype turned up a few times. The chain has TRBV20-1 and TRBJ1-5; no definite D call. V lost 5 bases and J lost 4, with 12 bases in between. The CDR3 contains 13 residues. Germline V lookup: CDR1 DFQATT, CDR2 SNEGSKA (reference sequence). The chain's CDR3 is CSAPGRMNQPQHF. CDR3 nucleotides: TGCAGTGCTCCCGGACGGATGAATCAGCCCCAGCATTTT.

This clonotype was observed a few times. V usage is TRBV9 and J usage is TRBJ2-3, with 9 positions matching TRBD2. This CDR3 region has 14 residues. The germline V gene encodes CDR1 SGDLS and CDR2 YYNGEE. Losses at the gene ends were 2 bases for V and 6 bases for J; bases not matched to a gene: 4. DNA of the CDR3: TGTGCCAGCAGCGTCCGCGGGGGGGCGGATACGCAGTATTTT. This sequence encodes CASSVRGGADTQYF.

The genes are TRBV2 and TRBJ2-3, with D hard to call. Germline lookup yields CDR1 SNHLY and CDR2 FYNNEI. The CDR3 length is 12 residues. V was shortened by 7 bases and J by 2 bases, with 7 bases between the two germline ends. The CDR3 sequence is CASTRITDTQYF. The CDR3 DNA follows: TGTGCCAGCACTAGAATCACAGATACGCAGTATTTT.

This clonotype was counted a few times. The chain uses TRBV6-2 or TRBV6-3 and TRBJ2-7; D is ambiguous. The germline gives CDR1 MNHEY, CDR2 SVGEGT. Trimming stripped 3 bases from V and 3 bases from J, with 6 bases between. The CDR3 runs to 12 residues. CDR3 residues: CASSYIGYEQYF. The DNA of the CDR3 is TGTGCCAGCAGTTATATCGGCTACGAGCAGTACTTC.

There are a few counts of this clonotype. V gene TRBV7-3 combines with J gene TRBJ2-3; D not resolved. Trimming pared 1 base from V and 5 bases from J, leaving 13 bases between. Germline CDR1 SGHTA, CDR2 FQGTGA. The CDR3 has 15 residues. The DNA for the CDR3 is TGTGCCAGCAGCTTAAGCTTATCCTCGGGAGATACGCAGTATTTT. This encodes CASSLSLSSGDTQYF.

V gene TRBV4-1 combines with J gene TRBJ2-2; D gene uncertain. Germline-derived CDR1 and CDR2 are MGHRA and YSYEKL. V was trimmed by 0 bases and J by 4 bases, leaving 6 bases between them. This CDR3 has 14 residues. The CDR3 loop reads CASSQDPFTGELFF. The CDR3 bases are TGCGCCAGCAGCCAAGATCCTTTCACCGGGGAGCTGTTTTTT.